A single sample is the source of the 25 T cell receptor beta chains below, sequenced in a study of T cell repertoires in cytomegalovirus infection (dated 2019 in TCRdb). Data came from an Illumina HiSeq 1500. The public reads were run again by TCRdb, first through fastp at Q25 and then through MiXCR, and only productive beta chains were kept. Each CDR3 protein appears once, grouped with its most common genes and DNA. In this sample the table shows roughly 300,000 distinct CDR3 sequences, 8% to 10% of which occur a single time. 3.5% to 4.5% of the sample rests with the top ten. The sample was PBMCs. Receptor source: a human donor in good health (CMV status not recorded). Some clones in this sample may be carry-over from other donors' samples.

Many counts were recorded for this clonotype. Relative to the germline gene, one junction end is altered; a read error may explain this. The chain links TRBV20-1 to TRBJ1-1; D perhaps matches TRBD1 (6 bases). The CDR3 is 14 amino acids. CDR1 is DFQATT, CDR2 SNEGSKA, per germline (reference sequence). The CDR3 DNA follows: TGCAGTGCTAGTGTGGGGGCGATGAAGACTGAAGCTTTCTTT. It yields the protein CSASVGAMKTEAFF.

Comments on this clonotype: A junction end diverges from the germline sequence, so it may reflect a read error. V is TRBV4-1 and J is TRBJ2-1; 10 nucleotides agree with TRBD2. The germline CDR1 and CDR2 sequences are MGHRA and YSYEKL. The CDR3 sequence is 15 residues long. CDR3 nucleotide sequence: TGTGCCAGCAGTAATGAGCGGGGGGGCCACGATGAGCAGTTCTTC. Protein sequence: CASSNERGGHDEQFF.

This chain joins TRBV6-8 and TRBJ2-3; TRBD1 aligns across 8 bases. Trimming removed 5 bases from V and 9 bases from J; junction bases left unmatched: 10. CDR1 and CDR2 (germline): MNHGY, SAAAGT. There are 14 residues in the CDR3. CDR3 coding DNA: TGTGCCAGCAGTCTAACAACGACAGGGGAGACGCAGTATTTT. Amino acids: CASSLTTTGETQYF.

A few counts support this clonotype. This sequence joins TRBV5-6 and TRBJ2-2; D is possibly TRBD1 (6 bases). Germline V gene sequence: CDR1 SGHDT, CDR2 YYEEEE. Trimming cost V 1 base and J 3 bases, with 10 bases left between them. This CDR3 has 15 residues. The CDR3 sequence: CASSLFTGHTGELFF. CDR3 in DNA: TGTGCCAGCAGCTTGTTTACAGGGCACACCGGGGAGCTGTTTTTT. The full variable domain, in which reference TRBV5-6 and TRBJ2-2 provide the parts outside the CDR3, is DAGVTQSPTHLIKTRGQQVTLRCSPKSGHDTVSWYQQALGQGPQFIFQYYEEEERQRGNFPDRFSGHQFPNYSSELNVNALLLGDSALYLCASSLFTGHTGELFFGEGSRLTVL.

A few counts support this clonotype. The chain recombines TRBV9 with TRBJ2-5; TRBD2 agrees at 7 bases. Looked up from germline, CDR1 is SGDLS and CDR2 is YYNGEE. With V trimmed by 3 bases and J by 4 bases, 6 bases remained unmatched. This CDR3 contains 14 residues. DNA for the CDR3: TGTGCCAGCAGCGGAGGCGGGGGATCAGAGACCCAGTACTTC. Encoded protein: CASSGGGGSETQYF.

This clonotype was seen repeatedly, ten times or more. The CDR3 protein is CASSSFSRGDTQYF. CDR3 sequence (DNA): TGTGCCAGCAGCTCATTCTCTAGGGGAGATACGCAGTATTTT. V usage is TRBV7-2 and J usage is TRBJ2-3, with D maybe TRBD1 (5 bases). This CDR3 region has 14 residues. The V end was cut by 4 bases, the J end by 5 bases, with 13 bases between. Germline values: CDR1 SGHTA, CDR2 FQGNSA.

V gene TRBV27 combines with J gene TRBJ2-5, with D possibly being TRBD1 or TRBD2 (7 bases each). V was cut by 3 bases and J by 5 bases, with 13 bases left in between. The CDR3 runs 14 residues. Germline V lookup: CDR1 MNHEY, CDR2 SMNVEV (reference sequence). The CDR3 sequence: CASSFGRGGETQYF. In DNA, the CDR3 is TGTGCCAGCAGTTTTGGCAGGGGGGGGGAGACCCAGTACTTC.

The chain links TRBV29-1 to TRBJ1-2, with a tentative D call TRBD1 (6 bases). Per germline, CDR1 SQVTM and CDR2 ANQGSEA. CDR3 length: 12 residues. In DNA, the CDR3 is TGCAGTCACGAAAGGGGGGCTCATGGCTACACCTTC. It yields the protein CSHERGAHGYTF.

This clonotype showed up many times. The chain joins TRBV5-6 to TRBJ1-2, with 7 nucleotides matching TRBD1. The germline V gene has CDR1 SGHDT and CDR2 YYEEEE. Unmatched junction bases numbered 2, after V lost 5 bases and J lost 7 bases. The CDR3 has 11 residues. The CDR3 DNA follows: TGTGCCAGCAGGGGGACAGTTGGCTACACCTTC. Translated: CASRGTVGYTF.

This clonotype was observed a few times. The chain recombines TRBV18 with TRBJ2-7; 8 bases align to TRBD2. There are 13 residues in the CDR3. In germline, CDR1 is KGHSH, CDR2 LQKENI. The ends lost 6 bases at V and 1 base at J; junction bases unmatched: 2. The CDR3 DNA reads TGTGCCAGCTCGGGACTAGATTCCTACGAGCAGTACTTC. Amino acids: CASSGLDSYEQYF.

In its sample, this clonotype was seen a few times. The chain recombines TRBV2 with TRBJ2-7; the match to TRBD2 covers 11 bases. J was trimmed by 2 bases and V by 8 bases; bases with no gene match: 2. CDR1 and CDR2 (germline): SNHLY, FYNNEI. CDR3 length equals 13 residues. The CDR3 protein is CASLAGGPYEQYF. CDR3 nucleotides: TGTGCCAGCTTAGCGGGGGGGCCCTACGAGCAGTACTTC.

This clonotype has at least ten counts. J is TRBJ1-5 and V is TRBV6-6; TRBD1 is a possible D gene (5 bases). V was pared by 2 bases and J by 7 bases, with 15 bases between. Germline CDR1 and CDR2: MNHNY and SVGAGI (reference sequence). The CDR3 spans 15 residues. The CDR3, as DNA: TGTGCCAGCAGTTACCCAAGGGGTACCAAGCAGCCCCAGCATTTT. Translating gives CASSYPRGTKQPQHF.

The CDR3 reads CASSQGTGREKLFF. The CDR3 DNA is TGTGCCAGCAGTCAGGGGACAGGGAGGGAAAAACTGTTTTTT. The rearrangement joins TRBV6-6 to TRBJ1-4; 9 bases are shared with TRBD1. Germline CDR1 and CDR2: MNHNY and SVGAGI (reference sequence). Trimming cost V 5 bases and J 8 bases; bases outside gene matches: 6. The CDR3 has 14 residues.

This clonotype was detected ten times or more. J is TRBJ2-7 and V is TRBV12-3 or TRBV12-4; D is possibly TRBD1 (6 bases). Deletions cut 6 bases from V and 4 bases from J, with 16 bases between. This CDR3 comprises 14 residues. For the CDR3, the DNA is TGTGCCAGCAGCCTCTCACAGGGCGCTTACGAGCAGTACTTC. This translates into CASSLSQGAYEQYF.

The table lists this clonotype with a few counts. The V gene is TRBV20-1, the J gene TRBJ1-1, with 7 bases that match TRBD1. The CDR3 consists of 12 residues. Germline CDR1 and CDR2: DFQATT and SNEGSKA (reference sequence). Trimming cost V 6 bases and J 4 bases; bases outside gene matches: 5. DNA for the CDR3: TGCAGTGCCCTGAGACAGGGCACTGAAGCTTTCTTT. It is translated as CSALRQGTEAFF.

This clonotype was counted many times. The CDR3 nucleotides are TGTGCCAGCGGGGGGACAACAGGGTTTTTCACTGAAGCTTTCTTT. As protein: CASGGTTGFFTEAFF. V gene TRBV28 combines with J gene TRBJ1-1, with D tentatively TRBD1 (6 bases). V was pared by 8 bases and J by 4 bases, with 20 bases between. The germline CDR1 and CDR2 sequences are MDHEN and SYDVKM. This CDR3 comprises 15 residues.

This clonotype showed up many times. The CDR3 here is CASSPEAGEYEQYF. The CDR3 DNA follows: TGTGCCAGCAGCCCCGAGGCAGGGGAGTACGAGCAGTACTTC. The J gene is TRBJ2-7, the V gene TRBV7-2; D is perhaps TRBD1 (6 bases). Trimming stripped 5 bases from V and 4 bases from J, with 15 bases between. Germline CDR1 reads SGHTA; CDR2 reads FQGNSA. The CDR3 covers 14 residues.

The J gene is TRBJ2-6, the V gene TRBV9; no definite D call. This CDR3 is 17 amino acids long. Trimming took 0 bases from V and 4 from J, leaving 14 bases between them. Germline values: CDR1 SGDLS, CDR2 YYNGEE. In DNA, the CDR3 is TGTGCCAGCAGCGTAGTCCTTCCCGGGCTCGGGGCCAACGTCCTGACTTTC. The encoded protein is CASSVVLPGLGANVLTF.

This clonotype was seen a few times. The chain joins TRBV27 to TRBJ1-3; D unclear. The CDR3 is 17 amino acids. V lost 1 base and J lost 1, with 14 bases in between. The germline V gene encodes CDR1 MNHEY and CDR2 SMNVEV (reference sequence). CDR3 sequence: CASSLFGMGLSGNTIYF. CDR3 DNA sequence: TGTGCCAGCAGTTTATTCGGGATGGGTCTATCTGGAAACACCATATATTTT.

Many counts were recorded for this clonotype. V gene TRBV7-2 combines with J gene TRBJ1-5; D is unclear. This CDR3 contains 15 residues. The V gene lost 2 bases and the J gene lost 3 bases, with 11 bases spanning the gap. Germline assignment: CDR1 SGHTA and CDR2 FQGNSA. The CDR3, as DNA: TGTGCCAGCAGCTTAACGGCTTTGGACAATCAGCCCCAGCATTTT. Its protein is CASSLTALDNQPQHF.

This clonotype showed up just a few times. The chain joins TRBV24-1 to TRBJ2-1, with D possibly being TRBD2 (5 bases). V was cut by 6 bases and J by 2 bases, with 7 bases left in between. This CDR3 is 13 amino acids long. The germline gives CDR1 KGHDR, CDR2 SFDVKD. CDR3 in DNA: TGTGCCACCAGTCGAGCGGCCTACAATGAGCAGTTCTTC. Translation gives CATSRAAYNEQFF.

This clonotype was observed at least ten times. The genes are TRBV7-2 and TRBJ1-6; tentative D call: TRBD1 (5 bases). Deletions cut 4 bases from V and 3 bases from J, with 16 bases between. The V gene's germline CDR1 is SGHTA and CDR2 FQGNSA. The CDR3 consists of 17 residues. The CDR3: CASSSRKDTVYNSPLHF. The CDR3 nucleotides read TGTGCCAGCAGCTCGAGAAAGGACACCGTCTATAATTCACCCCTCCACTTT.

The chain couples TRBV10-3 to TRBJ2-7, with a possible D match to TRBD2 (7 bases). The CDR3 runs to 16 residues. V lost 1 base, J lost 5 bases, and 18 bases lay in between. From germline, CDR1 is ENHRY and CDR2 SYGVKD. CDR3 nucleotides: TGTGCCATCAGTGAGTTAGGGGGACTACGCCCCAACGAGCAGTACTTC. Its translation is CAISELGGLRPNEQYF.

Notes on this clonotype: A junction boundary mismatches the germline segment, possibly from a read error. CDR3 bases: TGTGCCAGAAGTTACTCGATGAGCTCTGGGGCCAACGTCCTGACTTTC. The encoded protein is CARSYSMSSGANVLTF. This chain connects TRBV6-6 to TRBJ2-6; D gene uncertain. The CDR3 consists of 16 residues. Germline V gene lookup returns CDR1 MNHNY and CDR2 SVGAGI (reference sequence).

This clonotype has a count of ten or more. The chain joins TRBV7-2 to TRBJ2-1; 9 bases are a match to TRBD2. Germline V gene data show CDR1 as SGHTA and CDR2 as FQGNSA. The V and J ends lost 6 bases and 10 bases, in that order; junction bases with no gene match: 10. The CDR3 runs to 14 residues. The CDR3: CASSRERGAGEQFF. CDR3 DNA: TGTGCCAGCAGTCGAGAGCGGGGGGCTGGGGAGCAGTTCTTC. Combining the CDR3 with reference TRBV7-2 and TRBJ2-1 gives the whole variable domain GAGVSQSPSNKVTEKGKDVELRCDPISGHTALYWYRQSLGQGLEFLIYFQGNSAPDKSGLPSDRFSAERTGGSVSTLTIQRTQQEDSAVYLCASSRERGAGEQFFGPGTRLTVL.